The present T cell receptor (beta chain) was sequenced within a study of blood T cell repertoires in COVID-19. About the research overall: From T cells, B-cell-depleted T cells, or PBMCs came the material, which was cDNA or gDNA.

Germline V CDR1 and CDR2: SGHDT, YYEEEE. The CDR3 is made up of 14 amino acids. Trimming removed 3 bases from V and 3 bases from J; junction bases left unmatched: 5. Generated by immunoSEQ multiplex PCR, the TCRdb table keeps only in-frame clones and is missing some. The sample carries over 150,000 clones, around 85% recorded once. Individuals drawn from about 26 US areas were about 18 to 100 years old. Symptom resolution, clearance, or two negative PCRs marked donors in Cohort 3 as recovered. The sequence came from a middle-aged man who had recovered from COVID-19. Sample: PBMCs or T cells enriched from blood (not recorded which). J is TRBJ1-1 and V is TRBV5-6, with 7 bases lining up with TRBD1. CDR3 protein: CASSWGQSHTEAFF. The CDR3 DNA follows: TGTGCCAGCAGCTGGGGACAGTCCCACACTGAAGCTTTCTTT.